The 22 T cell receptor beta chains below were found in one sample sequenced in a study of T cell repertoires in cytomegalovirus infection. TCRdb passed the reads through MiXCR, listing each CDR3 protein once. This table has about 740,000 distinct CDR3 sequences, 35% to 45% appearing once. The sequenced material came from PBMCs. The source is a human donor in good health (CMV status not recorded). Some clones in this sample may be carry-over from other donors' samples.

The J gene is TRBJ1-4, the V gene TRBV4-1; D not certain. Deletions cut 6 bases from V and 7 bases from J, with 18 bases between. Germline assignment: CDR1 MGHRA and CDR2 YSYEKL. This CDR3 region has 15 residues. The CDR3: CASSQQQVAGEKLFF. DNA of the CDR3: TGCGCCAGCAGTCAACAGCAGGTGGCTGGTGAAAAACTGTTTTTT.

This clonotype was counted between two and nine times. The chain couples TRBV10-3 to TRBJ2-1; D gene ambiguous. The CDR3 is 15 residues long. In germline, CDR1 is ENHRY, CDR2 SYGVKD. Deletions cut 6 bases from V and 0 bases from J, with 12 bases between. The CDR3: CAIRGGNSSYNEQFF. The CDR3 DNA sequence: TGTGCCATCAGGGGCGGCAATAGCTCCTACAATGAGCAGTTCTTC.

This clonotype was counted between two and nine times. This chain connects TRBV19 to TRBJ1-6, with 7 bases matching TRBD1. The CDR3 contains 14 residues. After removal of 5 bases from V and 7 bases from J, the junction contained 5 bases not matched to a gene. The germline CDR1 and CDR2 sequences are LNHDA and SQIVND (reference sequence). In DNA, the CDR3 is TGTGCCAGTAGTGCGGGACAGCGGAATTCACCCCTCCACTTT. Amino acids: CASSAGQRNSPLHF.

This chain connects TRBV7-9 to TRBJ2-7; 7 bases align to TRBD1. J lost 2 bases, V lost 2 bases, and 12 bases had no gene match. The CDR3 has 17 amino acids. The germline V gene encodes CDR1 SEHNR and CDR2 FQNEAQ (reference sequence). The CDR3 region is CASSLSDRQGTAYEQYF. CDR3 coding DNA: TGTGCCAGCAGCTTATCCGATCGACAGGGTACCGCCTACGAGCAGTACTTC.

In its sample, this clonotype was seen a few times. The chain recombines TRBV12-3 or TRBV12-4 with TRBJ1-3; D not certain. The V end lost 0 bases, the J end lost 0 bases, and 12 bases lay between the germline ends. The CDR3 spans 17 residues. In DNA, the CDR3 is TGTGCCAGCAGTTTAGCGGCTGGGAGAAGCTCTGGAAACACCATATATTTT. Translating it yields CASSLAAGRSSGNTIYF.

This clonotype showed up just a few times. CDR3 region: CASRPGREPYNEQFF. CDR3 sequence (DNA): TGTGCCAGCAGGCCCGGGCGGGAACCTTACAATGAGCAGTTCTTC. This chain uses TRBV6-6 with TRBJ2-1, with TRBD2 as a possible D gene (6 bases). With 6 bases removed from V and 4 bases from J, the gap between germline ends came to 16 bases. The germline V gene encodes CDR1 MNHNY and CDR2 SVGAGI (reference sequence). The CDR3 covers 15 residues.

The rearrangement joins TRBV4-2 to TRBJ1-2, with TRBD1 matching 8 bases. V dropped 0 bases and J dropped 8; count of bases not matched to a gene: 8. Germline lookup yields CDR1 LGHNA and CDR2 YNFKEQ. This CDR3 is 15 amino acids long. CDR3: CASSQEANRGGGYTF. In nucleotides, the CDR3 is TGTGCCAGCAGCCAAGAGGCCAACAGGGGGGGCGGCTACACCTTC.

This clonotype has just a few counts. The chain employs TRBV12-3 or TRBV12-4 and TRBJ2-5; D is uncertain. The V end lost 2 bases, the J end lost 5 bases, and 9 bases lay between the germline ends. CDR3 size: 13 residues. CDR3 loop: CASSLSSHETQYF. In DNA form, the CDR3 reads TGTGCCAGCAGTTTAAGTTCCCACGAGACCCAGTACTTC.

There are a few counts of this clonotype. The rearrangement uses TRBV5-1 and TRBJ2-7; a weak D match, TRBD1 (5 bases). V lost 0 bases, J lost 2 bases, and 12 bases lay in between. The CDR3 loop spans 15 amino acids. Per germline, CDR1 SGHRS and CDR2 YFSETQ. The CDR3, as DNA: TGCGCCAGCAGCTTGGAATTGCAGGGAACCTACGAGCAGTACTTC. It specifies CASSLELQGTYEQYF. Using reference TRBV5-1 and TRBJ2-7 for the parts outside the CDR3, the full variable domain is KAGVTQTPRYLIKTRGQQVTLSCSPISGHRSVSWYQQTPGQGLQFLFEYFSETQRNKGNFPGRFSGRQFSNSRSEMNVSTLELGDSALYLCASSLELQGTYEQYFGPGTRLTVT.

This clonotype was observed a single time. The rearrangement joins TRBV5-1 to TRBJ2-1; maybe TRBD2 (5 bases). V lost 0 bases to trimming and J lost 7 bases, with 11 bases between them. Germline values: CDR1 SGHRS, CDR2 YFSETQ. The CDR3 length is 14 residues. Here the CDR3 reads CASSLGEGENEQFF. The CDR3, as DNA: TGCGCCAGCAGCTTGGGCGAGGGAGAGAATGAGCAGTTCTTC.

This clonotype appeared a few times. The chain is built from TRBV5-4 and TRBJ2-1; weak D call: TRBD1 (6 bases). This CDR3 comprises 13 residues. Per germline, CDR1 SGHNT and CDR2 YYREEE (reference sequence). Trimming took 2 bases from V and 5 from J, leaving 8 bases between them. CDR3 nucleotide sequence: TGTGCCAGCAGCTTTGGGACAAACAATGAGCAGTTCTTC. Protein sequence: CASSFGTNNEQFF.

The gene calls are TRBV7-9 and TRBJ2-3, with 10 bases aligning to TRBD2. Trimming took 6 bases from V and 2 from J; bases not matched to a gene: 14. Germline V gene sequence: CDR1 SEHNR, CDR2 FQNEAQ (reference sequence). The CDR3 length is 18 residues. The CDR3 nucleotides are TGTGCCAGCAGTCCTGGAGGAGCGGGGGGGGATATCACAGATACGCAGTATTTT. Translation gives CASSPGGAGGDITDTQYF. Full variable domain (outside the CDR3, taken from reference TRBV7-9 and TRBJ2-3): DTGVSQNPRHKITKRGQNVTFRCDPISEHNRLYWYRQTLGQGPEFLTYFQNEAQLEKSRLLSDRFSAERPKGSFSTLEIQRTEQGDSAMYLCASSPGGAGGDITDTQYFGPGTRLTVL.

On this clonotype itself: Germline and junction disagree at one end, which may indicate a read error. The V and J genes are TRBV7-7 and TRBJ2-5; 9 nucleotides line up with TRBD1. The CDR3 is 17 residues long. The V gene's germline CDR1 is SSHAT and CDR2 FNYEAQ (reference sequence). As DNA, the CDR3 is TGTGCTAGCAGCCCCACCTCGGGGACAGGGACCAAAGAGACCCAGTACTTC. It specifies CASSPTSGTGTKETQYF.

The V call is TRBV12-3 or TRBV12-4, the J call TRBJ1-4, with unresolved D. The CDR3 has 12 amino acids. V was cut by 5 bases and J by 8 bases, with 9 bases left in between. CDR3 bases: TGTGCCAGCAGTCCGACCGCCGAAAAACTGTTTTTT. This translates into CASSPTAEKLFF.

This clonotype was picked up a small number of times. DNA of the CDR3: TGTGCCAGCCGTACTAGTCCCGGGGAGCTGTTTTTT. Translated, it gives CASRTSPGELFF. The V and J genes are TRBV11-2 and TRBJ2-2, with D possibly TRBD2 on 5 matching bases. The germline gives CDR1 SGHAT, CDR2 FQNNGV. This CDR3 comprises 12 residues. V was shortened by 8 bases and J by 6 bases, with 10 bases between the two germline ends.

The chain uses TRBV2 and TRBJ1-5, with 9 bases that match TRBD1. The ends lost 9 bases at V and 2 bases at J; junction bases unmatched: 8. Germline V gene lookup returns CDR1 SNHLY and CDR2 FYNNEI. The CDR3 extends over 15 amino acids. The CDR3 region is CASQDRGPRNQPQHF. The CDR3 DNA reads TGTGCCAGTCAGGACAGGGGCCCTCGCAATCAGCCCCAGCATTTT.

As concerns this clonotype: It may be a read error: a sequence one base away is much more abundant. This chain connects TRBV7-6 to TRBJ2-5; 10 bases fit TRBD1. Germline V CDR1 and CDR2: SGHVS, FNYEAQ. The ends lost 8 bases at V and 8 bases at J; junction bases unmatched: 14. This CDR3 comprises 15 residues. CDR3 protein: CASCRRTGGRDTQYF. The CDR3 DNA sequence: TGTGCCAGCTGTCGAAGGACAGGGGGGAGAGATACCCAGTACTTC.

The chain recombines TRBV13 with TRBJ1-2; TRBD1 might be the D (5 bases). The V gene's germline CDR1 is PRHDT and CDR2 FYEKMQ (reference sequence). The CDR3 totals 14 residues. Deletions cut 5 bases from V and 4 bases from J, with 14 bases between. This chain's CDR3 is CASSPQGVVYGYTF. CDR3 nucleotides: TGTGCCAGCAGCCCGCAGGGTGTCGTCTATGGCTACACCTTC.

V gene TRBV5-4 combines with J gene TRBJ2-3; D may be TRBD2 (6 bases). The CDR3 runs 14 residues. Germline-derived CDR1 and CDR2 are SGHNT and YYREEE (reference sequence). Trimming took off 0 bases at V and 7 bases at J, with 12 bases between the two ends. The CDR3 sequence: CASSLGGMPHTQYF. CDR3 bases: TGTGCCAGCAGCTTGGGCGGGATGCCACATACGCAGTATTTT.

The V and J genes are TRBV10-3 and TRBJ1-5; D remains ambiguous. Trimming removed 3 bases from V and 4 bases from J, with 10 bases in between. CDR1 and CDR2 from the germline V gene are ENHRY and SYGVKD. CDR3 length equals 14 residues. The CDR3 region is CAISEGRENQPQHF. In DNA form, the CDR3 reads TGTGCCATCAGTGAAGGACGGGAAAATCAGCCCCAGCATTTT.

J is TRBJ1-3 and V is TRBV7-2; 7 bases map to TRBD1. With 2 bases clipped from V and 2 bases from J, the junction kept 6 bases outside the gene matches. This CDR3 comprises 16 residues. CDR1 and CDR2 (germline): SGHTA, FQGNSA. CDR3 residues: CASSLRSQGAGNTIYF. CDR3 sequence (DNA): TGTGCCAGCAGCTTAAGAAGTCAGGGGGCTGGAAACACCATATATTTT.

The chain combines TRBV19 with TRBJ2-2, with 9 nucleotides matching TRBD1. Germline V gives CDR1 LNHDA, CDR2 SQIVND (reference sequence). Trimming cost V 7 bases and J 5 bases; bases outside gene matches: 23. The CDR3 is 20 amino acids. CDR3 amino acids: CASKGPDRDRVPRGTGELFF. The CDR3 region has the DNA TGTGCCAGTAAAGGGCCAGACAGGGACAGGGTGCCACGCGGGACCGGGGAGCTGTTTTTT.